The rows below give T cell receptor beta chains drawn from one sample of a study of CD8+ T cells in alopecia areata. Clones were read by immunoSEQ multiplex PCR, and TCRdb kept only the in-frame ones, dropping some. The data contain about 110,000 clones, 59% of them singletons. Specimen: CD8+ T cells sorted from blood. These receptors came from a human donor in good health. Each CDR3 is given with its conserved first and last residue. Not all rows give a size; the values are once, few, many and, for expanded clones, a class.

v_gene: TRBV7-9
len: 15
abundance: few
CDR3aa: CASSLGGPHTDTQYF

v_gene: TRBV28
len: 11
abundance: few
CDR3aa: CASSLPTEAFF

v_gene: TRBV7-8
len: 12
abundance: NA
CDR3aa: CASSPGYNEQFF

v_gene: TRBV2
len: 15
abundance: once
CDR3aa: CASVGRDGKNQPQHF

v_gene: TRBV7-9
len: 13
abundance: NA
CDR3aa: CASSLSGHNEAFF

v_gene: TRBV29-1
len: 15
abundance: NA
CDR3aa: CSVPTGRSGANVLTF

v_gene: TRBV25-1
len: 14
abundance: NA
CDR3aa: CASSDRTGHYGYTF

v_gene: TRBV6-1
len: 17
abundance: NA
CDR3aa: CASSEAPGTATNEKLFF

v_gene: TRBV5-1
len: 15
abundance: NA
CDR3aa: CASSLGGMGRGTQYF

v_gene: TRBV4-2
len: 15
abundance: few
CDR3aa: CASSLGTGITGELFF

v_gene: TRBV29-1
len: 12
abundance: few
CDR3aa: CSVGQGYYEQYF

v_gene: TRBV4-2
len: 17
abundance: NA
CDR3aa: CASSQDGDGQGNEKLFF

v_gene: TRBV13
len: 16
abundance: few
CDR3aa: CASSLGQTGTNTEAFF

v_gene: TRBV5-1
len: 15
abundance: NA
CDR3aa: CASSSLAGGLHTQYF

v_gene: TRBV7-9
len: 17
abundance: NA
CDR3aa: CASSLVAAGGAWDTQYF

v_gene: TRBV29-1
len: 16
abundance: NA
CDR3aa: CSADRGESYGNQPQHF

v_gene: TRBV23-1
len: 16
abundance: few
CDR3aa: CASSLRQGTEGDTQYF

v_gene: TRBV2
len: 18
abundance: NA
CDR3aa: CASSVWESGGPPYNEQFF

v_gene: TRBV30
len: 14
abundance: few
CDR3aa: CAWSGLAGGNEQFF

v_gene: TRBV29-1
len: 14
abundance: few
CDR3aa: CSAGKGQGFTEAFF

v_gene: TRBV7-9
len: 15
abundance: NA
CDR3aa: CASSDNRVASYEQYF

v_gene: TRBV29-1
len: 14
abundance: NA
CDR3aa: CSVAGTGGTGKLFF

v_gene: TRBV7-9
len: 13
abundance: NA
CDR3aa: CASSPPERPGRVF

v_gene: TRBV4-2
len: 13
abundance: NA
CDR3aa: CASSQGTGTEAFF

v_gene: TRBV7-9
len: 14
abundance: few
CDR3aa: CASSRRRRNTEAFF

v_gene: TRBV25-1
len: 15
abundance: few
CDR3aa: CASSERAGGDNEQFF

v_gene: TRBV19
len: 14
abundance: NA
CDR3aa: CASSASGARETQYF

v_gene: TRBV4-3
len: 14
abundance: NA
CDR3aa: CASSQVLADNEQFF

v_gene: TRBV9
len: 16
abundance: NA
CDR3aa: CASSVAPSGGAYEQYF

v_gene: TRBV4-1
len: 14
abundance: NA
CDR3aa: CASSPSGGGTEAFF

v_gene: TRBV5-1
len: 20
abundance: NA
CDR3aa: CASSLARFMSYSTNTGELFF

v_gene: TRBV6-6
len: 15
abundance: NA
CDR3aa: CASSPYPKQGSPLHF

v_gene: TRBV7-9
len: 14
abundance: few
CDR3aa: CASSLGTGGNGYTF

v_gene: TRBV28
len: 12
abundance: few
CDR3aa: CASSQGGEKLFF

v_gene: TRBV6-5
len: 15
abundance: NA
CDR3aa: CASSYSQDHTGELFF

v_gene: TRBV5-1
len: 15
abundance: NA
CDR3aa: CASSLAWGGSDEQFF

v_gene: TRBV4-3
len: 16
abundance: NA
CDR3aa: CASSQDHGAGFLTQYF

v_gene: TRBV6-5
len: 16
abundance: NA
CDR3aa: CASSYSSRGRDYGYTF

v_gene: TRBV2
len: 15
abundance: NA
CDR3aa: CASRNAGTGGSEQYF

v_gene: TRBV4-3
len: 15
abundance: NA
CDR3aa: CASSPGLAEPNEQFF

v_gene: TRBV5-4
len: 14
abundance: NA
CDR3aa: CASSRDRDPGELFF

v_gene: TRBV7-9
len: 10
abundance: NA
CDR3aa: CASGVNEQYF

v_gene: TRBV4-3
len: 14
abundance: NA
CDR3aa: CASSQTGGSSEAFF

v_gene: TRBV30
len: 14
abundance: NA
CDR3aa: CAWSVEAAKNIQYF

v_gene: TRBV29-1
len: 11
abundance: few
CDR3aa: CSVEERVGYTF

v_gene: TRBV7-3
len: 18
abundance: NA
CDR3aa: CASSSGLAGGPGTDTQYF

v_gene: TRBV29-1
len: 13
abundance: NA
CDR3aa: CSGRNENTGELFF

v_gene: TRBV11-2
len: 14
abundance: NA
CDR3aa: CASSLDSVTDTQYF

v_gene: TRBV29-1
len: 14
abundance: few
CDR3aa: CSVEDQGSENIQYF